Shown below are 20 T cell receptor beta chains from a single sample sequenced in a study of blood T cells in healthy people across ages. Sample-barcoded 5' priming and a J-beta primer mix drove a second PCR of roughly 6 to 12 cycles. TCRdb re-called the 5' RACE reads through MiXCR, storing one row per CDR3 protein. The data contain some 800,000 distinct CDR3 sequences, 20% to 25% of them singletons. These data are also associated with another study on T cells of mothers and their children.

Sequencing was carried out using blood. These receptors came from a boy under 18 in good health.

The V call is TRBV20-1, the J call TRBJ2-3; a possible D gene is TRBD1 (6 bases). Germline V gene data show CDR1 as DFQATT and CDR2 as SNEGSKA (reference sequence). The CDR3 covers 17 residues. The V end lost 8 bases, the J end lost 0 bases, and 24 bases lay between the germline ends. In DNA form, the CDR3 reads TGCAGTTTAATAGGGACATTATTGGGGTCTAGCACAGATACGCAGTATTTT. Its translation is CSLIGTLLGSSTDTQYF.

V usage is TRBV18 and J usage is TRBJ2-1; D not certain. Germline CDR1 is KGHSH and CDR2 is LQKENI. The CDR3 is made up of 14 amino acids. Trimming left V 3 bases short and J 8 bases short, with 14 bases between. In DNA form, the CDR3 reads TGTGCCAGCTCACCGGCCTTGGTGCTAGATGAGCAGTTCTTC. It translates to CASSPALVLDEQFF.

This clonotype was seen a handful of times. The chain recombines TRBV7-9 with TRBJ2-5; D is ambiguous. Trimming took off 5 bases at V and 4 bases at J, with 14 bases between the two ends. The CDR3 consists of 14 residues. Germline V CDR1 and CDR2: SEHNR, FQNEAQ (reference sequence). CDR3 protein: CASSPPQVRETQYF. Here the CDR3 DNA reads TGTGCCAGCAGCCCCCCGCAGGTCCGAGAGACCCAGTACTTC.

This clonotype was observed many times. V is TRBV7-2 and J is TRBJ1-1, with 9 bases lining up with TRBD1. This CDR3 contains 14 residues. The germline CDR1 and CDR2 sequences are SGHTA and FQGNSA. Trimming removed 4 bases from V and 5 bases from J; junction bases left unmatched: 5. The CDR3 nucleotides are TGTGCCAGCAGCTCACAGGGGGCGGGAACTGAAGCTTTCTTT. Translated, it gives CASSSQGAGTEAFF.

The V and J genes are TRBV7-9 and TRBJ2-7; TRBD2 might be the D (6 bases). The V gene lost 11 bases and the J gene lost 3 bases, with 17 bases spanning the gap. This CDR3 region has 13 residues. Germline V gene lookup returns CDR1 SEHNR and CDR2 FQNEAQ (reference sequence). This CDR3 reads CAGGSGEGYEQYF. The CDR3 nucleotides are TGTGCCGGGGGATCGGGGGAAGGCTACGAGCAGTACTTC.

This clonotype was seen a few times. CDR3 nucleotide sequence: TGTGCCGCCCTGTCGGGAGGGCCCTACAATGAGCAGTTCTTC. It encodes CAALSGGPYNEQFF. J is TRBJ2-1 and V is TRBV25-1; 8 positions agree with TRBD2. After removal of 11 bases from V and 2 bases from J, the junction contained 8 bases not matched to a gene. The CDR3 is 14 residues long. Germline V CDR1 and CDR2: MGHDK, SYGVNS.

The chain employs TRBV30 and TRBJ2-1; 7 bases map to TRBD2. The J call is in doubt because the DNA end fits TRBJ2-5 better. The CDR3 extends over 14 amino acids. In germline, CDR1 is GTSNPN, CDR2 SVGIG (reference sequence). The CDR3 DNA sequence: TGTGCCTGGAGTAGCGGGATTCGTCTGGAGACCCAGTACTTC. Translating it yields CAWSSGIRLETQYF.

The CDR3 DNA follows: TGCAGCGTTGAAGGGACAGGAACACAAGAGACCCAGTACTTC. This gives the protein CSVEGTGTQETQYF. The rearrangement uses TRBV29-1 and TRBJ2-5, with 7 bases matching TRBD1. The CDR3 consists of 14 residues. The junction had 4 bases not matched to a gene; V was cut back by 1 base and J by 2 bases. Germline loops: CDR1 SQVTM, CDR2 ANQGSEA.

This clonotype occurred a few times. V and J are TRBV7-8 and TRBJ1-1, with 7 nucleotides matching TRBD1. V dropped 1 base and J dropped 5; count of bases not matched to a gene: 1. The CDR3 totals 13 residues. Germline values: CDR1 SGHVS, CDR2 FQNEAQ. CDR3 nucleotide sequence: TGTGCCAGCAGCTTAGTACAGGGGACTGAAGCTTTCTTT. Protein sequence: CASSLVQGTEAFF.

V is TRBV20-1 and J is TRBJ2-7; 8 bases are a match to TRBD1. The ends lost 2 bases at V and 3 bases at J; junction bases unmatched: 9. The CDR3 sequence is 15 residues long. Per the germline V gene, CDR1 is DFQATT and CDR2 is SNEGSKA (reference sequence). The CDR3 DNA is TGCAGTGCTAGAATCTGGCGGACAGGGTACTACGAGCAGTACTTC. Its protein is CSARIWRTGYYEQYF.

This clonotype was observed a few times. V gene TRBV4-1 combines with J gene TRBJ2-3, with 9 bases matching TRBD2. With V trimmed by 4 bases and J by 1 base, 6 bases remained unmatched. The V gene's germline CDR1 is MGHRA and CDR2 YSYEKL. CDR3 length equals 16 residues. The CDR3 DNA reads TGCGCCAGCAGCCCCGATAAGCGGGAGGGCACAGATACGCAGTATTTT. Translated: CASSPDKREGTDTQYF.

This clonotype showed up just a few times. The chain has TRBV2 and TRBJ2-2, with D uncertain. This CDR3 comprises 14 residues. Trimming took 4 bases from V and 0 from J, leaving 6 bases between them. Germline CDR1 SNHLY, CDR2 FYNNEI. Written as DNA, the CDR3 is TGTGCCAGCAGTGCGGAATCGAACACCGGGGAGCTGTTTTTT. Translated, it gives CASSAESNTGELFF.

CDR3 loop: CASSLRVGEQFF. CDR3 coding DNA: TGTGCCAGCAGTTTACGGGTGGGTGAGCAGTTCTTC. This chain uses TRBV28 with TRBJ2-5; D gene ambiguous. The assigned J gene may be wrong: the sequence end matches TRBJ2-1 better. The CDR3 contains 12 residues. Germline V CDR1 and CDR2: MDHEN, SYDVKM.

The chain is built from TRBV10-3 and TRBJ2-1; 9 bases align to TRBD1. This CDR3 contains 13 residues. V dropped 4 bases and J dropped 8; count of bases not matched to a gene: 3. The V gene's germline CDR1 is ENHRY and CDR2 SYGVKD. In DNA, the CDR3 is TGTGCCATCAGTGGGACAGGGGTCGATGAGCAGTTCTTC. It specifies CAISGTGVDEQFF.

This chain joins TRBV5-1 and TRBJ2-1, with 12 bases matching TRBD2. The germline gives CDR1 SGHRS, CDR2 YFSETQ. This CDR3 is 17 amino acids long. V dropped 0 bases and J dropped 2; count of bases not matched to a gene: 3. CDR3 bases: TGCGCCAGCAGCTTGGGGACTAGCGGGGCCGCCTACAATGAGCAGTTCTTC. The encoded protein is CASSLGTSGAAYNEQFF. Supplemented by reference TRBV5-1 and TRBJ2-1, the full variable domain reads KAGVTQTPRYLIKTRGQQVTLSCSPISGHRSVSWYQQTPGQGLQFLFEYFSETQRNKGNFPGRFSGRQFSNSRSEMNVSTLELGDSALYLCASSLGTSGAAYNEQFFGPGTRLTVL.

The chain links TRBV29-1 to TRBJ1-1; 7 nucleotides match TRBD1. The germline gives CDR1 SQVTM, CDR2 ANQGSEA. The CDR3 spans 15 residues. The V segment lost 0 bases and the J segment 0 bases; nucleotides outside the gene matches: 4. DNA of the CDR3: TGCAGCGTTGAAGAGGGGACAGCTTTGAACACTGAAGCTTTCTTT. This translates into CSVEEGTALNTEAFF.

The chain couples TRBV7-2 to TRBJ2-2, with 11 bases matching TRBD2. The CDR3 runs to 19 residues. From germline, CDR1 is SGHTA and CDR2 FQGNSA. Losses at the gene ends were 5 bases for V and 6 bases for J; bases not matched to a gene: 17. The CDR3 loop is CASSRNTGDPSGRPGELFF. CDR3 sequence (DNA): TGTGCCAGCAGCCGTAATACAGGGGACCCTAGCGGGAGGCCCGGGGAGCTGTTTTTT.

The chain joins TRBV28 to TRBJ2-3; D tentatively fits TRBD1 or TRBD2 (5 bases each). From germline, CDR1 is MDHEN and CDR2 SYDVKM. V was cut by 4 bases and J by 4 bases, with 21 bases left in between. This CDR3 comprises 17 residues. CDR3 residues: CASSSPSGTGRADTQYF. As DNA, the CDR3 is TGTGCCAGCAGTTCACCCTCCGGGACCGGTCGGGCAGATACGCAGTATTTT.

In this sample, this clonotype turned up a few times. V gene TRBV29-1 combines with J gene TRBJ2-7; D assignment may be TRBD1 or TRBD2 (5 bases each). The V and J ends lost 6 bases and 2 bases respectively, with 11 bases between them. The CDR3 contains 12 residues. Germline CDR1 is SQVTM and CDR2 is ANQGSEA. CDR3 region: CSVRDGPYEQYF. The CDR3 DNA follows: TGCAGCGTCCGGGACGGACCCTACGAGCAGTACTTC.

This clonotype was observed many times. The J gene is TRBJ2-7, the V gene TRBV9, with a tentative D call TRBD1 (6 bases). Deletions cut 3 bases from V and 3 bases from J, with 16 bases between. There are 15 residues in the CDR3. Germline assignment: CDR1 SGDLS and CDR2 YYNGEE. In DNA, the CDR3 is TGTGCCAGCAGCGCTCGGACAGATCCTAACTACGAGCAGTACTTC. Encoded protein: CASSARTDPNYEQYF.